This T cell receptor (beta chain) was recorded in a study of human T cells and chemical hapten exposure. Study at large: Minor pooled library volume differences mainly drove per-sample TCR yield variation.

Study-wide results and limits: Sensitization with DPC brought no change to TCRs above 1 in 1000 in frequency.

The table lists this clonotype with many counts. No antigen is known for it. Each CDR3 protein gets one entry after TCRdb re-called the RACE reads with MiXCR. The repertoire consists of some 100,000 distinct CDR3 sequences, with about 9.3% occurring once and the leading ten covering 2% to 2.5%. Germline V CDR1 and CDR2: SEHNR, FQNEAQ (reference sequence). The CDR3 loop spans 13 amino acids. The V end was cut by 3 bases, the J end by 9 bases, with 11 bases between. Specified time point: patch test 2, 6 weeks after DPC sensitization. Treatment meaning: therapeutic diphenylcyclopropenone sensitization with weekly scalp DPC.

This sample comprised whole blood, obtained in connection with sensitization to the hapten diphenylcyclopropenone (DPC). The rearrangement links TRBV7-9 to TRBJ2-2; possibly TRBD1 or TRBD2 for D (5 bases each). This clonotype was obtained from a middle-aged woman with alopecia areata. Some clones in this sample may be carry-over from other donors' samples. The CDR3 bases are TGTGCCAGCAGCTTCCCAGGGACCCGGGAGCTGTTTTTT. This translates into CASSFPGTRELFF.